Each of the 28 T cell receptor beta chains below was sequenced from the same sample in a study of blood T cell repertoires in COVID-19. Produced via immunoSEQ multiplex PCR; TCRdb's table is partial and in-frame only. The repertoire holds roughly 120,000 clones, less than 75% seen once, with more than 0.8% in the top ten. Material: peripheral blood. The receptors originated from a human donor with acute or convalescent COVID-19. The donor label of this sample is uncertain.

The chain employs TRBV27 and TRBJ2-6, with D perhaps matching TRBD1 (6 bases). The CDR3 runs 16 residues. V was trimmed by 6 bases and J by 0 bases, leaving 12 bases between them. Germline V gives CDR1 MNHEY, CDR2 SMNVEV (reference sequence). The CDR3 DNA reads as TGTGCCAGCAGCTTGGACAGCCCCTCTGGGGCCAACGTCCTGACTTTC. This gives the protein CASSLDSPSGANVLTF. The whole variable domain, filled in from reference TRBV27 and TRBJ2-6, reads EAQVTQNPRYLITVTGKKLTVTCSQNMNHEYMSWYRQDPGLGLRQIYYSMNVEVTDKGDVPEGYKVSRKEKRNFPLILESPSPNQTSLYFCASSLDSPSGANVLTFGAGSRLTVL.

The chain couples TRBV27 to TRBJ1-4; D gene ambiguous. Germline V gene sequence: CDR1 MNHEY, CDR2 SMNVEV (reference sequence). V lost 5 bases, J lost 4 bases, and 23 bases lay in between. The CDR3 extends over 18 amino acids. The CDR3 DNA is TGTGCCAGCAGTACCCGGCAGGCCCAAACTGCGGGTAATGAAAAACTGTTTTTT. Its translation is CASSTRQAQTAGNEKLFF.

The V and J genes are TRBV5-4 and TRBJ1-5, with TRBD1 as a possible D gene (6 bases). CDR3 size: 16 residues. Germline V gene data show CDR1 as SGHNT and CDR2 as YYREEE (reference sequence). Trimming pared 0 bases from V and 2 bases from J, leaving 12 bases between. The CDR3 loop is CASSLGGGRGNQPQHF. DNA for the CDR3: TGTGCCAGCAGCTTGGGGGGGGGCCGGGGCAATCAGCCCCAGCATTTT.

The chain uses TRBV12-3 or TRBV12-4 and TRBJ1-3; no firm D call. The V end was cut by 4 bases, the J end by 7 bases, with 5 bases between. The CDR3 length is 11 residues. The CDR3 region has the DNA TGTGCCAGCAGTTCCGGGAACACCATATATTTT. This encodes CASSSGNTIYF.

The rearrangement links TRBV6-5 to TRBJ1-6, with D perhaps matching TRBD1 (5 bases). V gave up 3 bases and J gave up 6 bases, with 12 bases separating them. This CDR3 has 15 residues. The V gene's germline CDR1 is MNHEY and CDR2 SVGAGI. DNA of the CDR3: TGTGCCAGCAGTTATAGTAAACAGGTTAATTCACCCCTCCACTTT. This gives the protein CASSYSKQVNSPLHF.

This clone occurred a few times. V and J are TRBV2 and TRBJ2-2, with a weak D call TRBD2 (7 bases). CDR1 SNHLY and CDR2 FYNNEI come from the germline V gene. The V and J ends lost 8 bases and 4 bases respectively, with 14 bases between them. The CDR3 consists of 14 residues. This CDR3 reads CASLGGGSTGELFF. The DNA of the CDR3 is TGTGCCAGCTTGGGGGGGGGCAGCACCGGGGAGCTGTTTTTT.

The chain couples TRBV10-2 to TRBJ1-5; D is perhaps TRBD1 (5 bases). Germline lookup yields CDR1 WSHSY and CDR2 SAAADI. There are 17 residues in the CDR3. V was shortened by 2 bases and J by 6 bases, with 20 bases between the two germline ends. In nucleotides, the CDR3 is TGCGCCAGCAGTGAGGATCCAGGGTATCTAGTTGGTCAGCCCCAGCATTTT. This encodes CASSEDPGYLVGQPQHF.

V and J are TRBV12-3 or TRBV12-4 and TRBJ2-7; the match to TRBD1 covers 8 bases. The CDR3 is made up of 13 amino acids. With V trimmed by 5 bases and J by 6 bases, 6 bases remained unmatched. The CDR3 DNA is TGTGCCAGCAGTGCCCGGACAGGGACCGAGCAGTACTTC. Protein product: CASSARTGTEQYF.

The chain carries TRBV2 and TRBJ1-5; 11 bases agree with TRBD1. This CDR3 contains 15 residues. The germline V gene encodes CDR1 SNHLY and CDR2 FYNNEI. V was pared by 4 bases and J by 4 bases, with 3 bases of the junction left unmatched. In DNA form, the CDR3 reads TGTGCCAGCAGTGGGACAGGGGGCGGAAATCAGCCCCAGCATTTT. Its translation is CASSGTGGGNQPQHF.

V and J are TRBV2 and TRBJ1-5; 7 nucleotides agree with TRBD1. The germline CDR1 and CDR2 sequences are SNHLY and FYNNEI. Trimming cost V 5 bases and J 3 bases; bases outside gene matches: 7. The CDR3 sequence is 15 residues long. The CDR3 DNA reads TGTGCCAGCAGTAAAGTACAGGGGAACAATCAGCCCCAGCATTTT. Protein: CASSKVQGNNQPQHF.

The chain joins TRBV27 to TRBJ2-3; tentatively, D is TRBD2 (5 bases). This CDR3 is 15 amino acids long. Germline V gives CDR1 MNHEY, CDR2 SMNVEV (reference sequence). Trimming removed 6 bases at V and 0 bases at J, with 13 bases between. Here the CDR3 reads CASSPSTGSTDTQYF. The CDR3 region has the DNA TGTGCCAGCAGCCCCAGCACGGGAAGCACAGATACGCAGTATTTT.

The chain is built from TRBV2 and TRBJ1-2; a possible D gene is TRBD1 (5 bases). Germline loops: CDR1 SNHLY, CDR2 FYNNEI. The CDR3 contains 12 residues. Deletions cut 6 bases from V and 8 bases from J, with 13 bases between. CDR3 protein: CASSGHFQGYTF. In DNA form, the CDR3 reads TGTGCCAGCAGCGGACACTTTCAGGGCTACACCTTC. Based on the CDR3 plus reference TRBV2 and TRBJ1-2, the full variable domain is EPEVTQTPSHQVTQMGQEVILRCVPISNHLYFYWYRQILGQKVEFLVSFYNNEISEKSEIFDDQFSVERPDGSNFTLKIRSTKLEDSAMYFCASSGHFQGYTFGSGTRLTVV.

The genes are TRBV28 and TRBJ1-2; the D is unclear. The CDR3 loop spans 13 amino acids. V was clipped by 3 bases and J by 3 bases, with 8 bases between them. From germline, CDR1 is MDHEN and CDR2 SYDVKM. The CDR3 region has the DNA TGTGCCAGCAGTTTTGTGGGAGACTATGGCTACACCTTC. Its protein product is CASSFVGDYGYTF.

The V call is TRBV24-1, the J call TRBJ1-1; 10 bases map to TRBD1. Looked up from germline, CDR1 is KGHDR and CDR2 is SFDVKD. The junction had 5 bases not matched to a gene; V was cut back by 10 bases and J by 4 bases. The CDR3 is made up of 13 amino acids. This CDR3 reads CATGTGVSTEAFF. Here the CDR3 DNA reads TGTGCCACAGGGACAGGGGTGAGCACTGAAGCTTTCTTT.

The CDR3 reads CASSADFRGTGSPLHF. The CDR3 nucleotides read TGTGCCAGCAGCGCGGACTTTAGGGGGACGGGATCACCCCTCCACTTT. The J gene is TRBJ1-6, the V gene TRBV9, with a tentative D call TRBD1 (6 bases). CDR3 size: 16 residues. Germline loops: CDR1 SGDLS, CDR2 YYNGEE. V lost 3 bases and J lost 10, with 20 bases in between.

CDR3 region: CASSSGQGYGYTF. The CDR3 region has the DNA TGTGCCAGCAGTTCTGGGCAGGGTTATGGCTACACCTTC. The chain combines TRBV12-3 or TRBV12-4 with TRBJ1-2; TRBD1 might be the D (5 bases). Trimming removed 4 bases at V and 5 bases at J, with 11 bases between. The CDR3 is made up of 13 amino acids.

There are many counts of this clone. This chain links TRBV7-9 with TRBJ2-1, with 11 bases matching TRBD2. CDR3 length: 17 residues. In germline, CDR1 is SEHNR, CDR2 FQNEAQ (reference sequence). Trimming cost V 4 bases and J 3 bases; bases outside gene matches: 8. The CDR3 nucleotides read TGTGCCAGCAGCTCGAGGGCACTAGCGGGGGACTACAATGAGCAGTTCTTC. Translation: CASSSRALAGDYNEQFF.

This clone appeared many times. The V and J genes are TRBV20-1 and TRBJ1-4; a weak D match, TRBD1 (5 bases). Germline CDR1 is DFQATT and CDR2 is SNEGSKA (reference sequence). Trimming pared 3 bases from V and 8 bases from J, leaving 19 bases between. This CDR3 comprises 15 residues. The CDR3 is CSASPGGQGVEKLFF. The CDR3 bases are TGCAGTGCTAGTCCCGGAGGGCAGGGTGTGGAAAAACTGTTTTTT.

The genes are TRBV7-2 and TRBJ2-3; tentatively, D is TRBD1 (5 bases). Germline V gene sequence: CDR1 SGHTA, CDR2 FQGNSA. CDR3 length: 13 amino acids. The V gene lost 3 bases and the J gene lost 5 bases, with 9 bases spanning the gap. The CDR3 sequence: CASSLDTGDTQYF. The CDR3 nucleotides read TGTGCCAGCAGCTTGGACACCGGAGATACGCAGTATTTT.

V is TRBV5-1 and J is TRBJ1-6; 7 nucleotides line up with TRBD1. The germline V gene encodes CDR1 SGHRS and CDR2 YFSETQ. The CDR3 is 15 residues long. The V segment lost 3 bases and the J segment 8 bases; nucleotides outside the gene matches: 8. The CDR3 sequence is CASSSAKGGDSPLHF. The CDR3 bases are TGCGCCAGCAGCTCGGCGAAAGGGGGCGATTCACCCCTCCACTTT.

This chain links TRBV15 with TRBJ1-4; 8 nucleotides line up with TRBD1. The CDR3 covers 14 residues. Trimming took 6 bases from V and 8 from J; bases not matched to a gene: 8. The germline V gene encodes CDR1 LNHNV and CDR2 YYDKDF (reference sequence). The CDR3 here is CATRPGGALEKLFF. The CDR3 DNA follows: TGTGCCACCAGACCAGGGGGCGCGTTAGAAAAACTGTTTTTT. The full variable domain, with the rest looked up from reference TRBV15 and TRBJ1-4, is DAMVIQNPRYQVTQFGKPVTLSCSQTLNHNVMYWYQQKSSQAPKLLFHYYDKDFNNEADTPDNFQSRRPNTSFCFLDIRSPGLGDTAMYLCATRPGGALEKLFFGSGTQLSVL.

CDR3 in DNA: TGTGCCAGCAGCGGTGTAGACAGGGGAAGTGAAGCTTTCTTT. It is translated as CASSGVDRGSEAFF. V gene TRBV2 combines with J gene TRBJ1-1; 8 nucleotides line up with TRBD1. V shed 6 bases and J 7 bases; nucleotides not matched to a gene: 10. Germline V CDR1 and CDR2: SNHLY, FYNNEI. The CDR3 is 14 residues long. The full variable domain, rest sourced from reference TRBV2 and TRBJ1-1, is EPEVTQTPSHQVTQMGQEVILRCVPISNHLYFYWYRQILGQKVEFLVSFYNNEISEKSEIFDDQFSVERPDGSNFTLKIRSTKLEDSAMYFCASSGVDRGSEAFFGQGTRLTVV.

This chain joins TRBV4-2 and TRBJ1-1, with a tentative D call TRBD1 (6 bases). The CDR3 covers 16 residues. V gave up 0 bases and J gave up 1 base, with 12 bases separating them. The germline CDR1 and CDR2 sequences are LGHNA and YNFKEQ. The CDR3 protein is CASSQDEQGQNTEAFF. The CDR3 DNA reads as TGTGCCAGCAGCCAAGACGAACAGGGACAGAACACTGAAGCTTTCTTT.

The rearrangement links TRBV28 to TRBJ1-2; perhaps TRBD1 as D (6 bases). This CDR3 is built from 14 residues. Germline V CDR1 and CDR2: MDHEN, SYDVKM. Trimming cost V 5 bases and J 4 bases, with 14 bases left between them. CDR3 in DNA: TGTGCCAGCAGTCCCCTGGGACAAATCTATGGCTACACCTTC. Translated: CASSPLGQIYGYTF.

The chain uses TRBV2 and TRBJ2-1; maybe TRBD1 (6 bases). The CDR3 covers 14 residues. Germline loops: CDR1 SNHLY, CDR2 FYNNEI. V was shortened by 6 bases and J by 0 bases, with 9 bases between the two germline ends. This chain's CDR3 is CASREDSSYNEQFF. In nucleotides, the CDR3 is TGTGCCAGCAGGGAGGACAGCTCCTACAATGAGCAGTTCTTC.

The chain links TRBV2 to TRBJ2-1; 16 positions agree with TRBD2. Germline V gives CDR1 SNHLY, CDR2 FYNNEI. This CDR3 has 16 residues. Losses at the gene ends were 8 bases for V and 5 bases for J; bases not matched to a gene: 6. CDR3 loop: CASGTSGGAMDNEQFF. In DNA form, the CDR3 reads TGTGCCAGCGGGACTAGCGGGGGGGCCATGGACAATGAGCAGTTCTTC.

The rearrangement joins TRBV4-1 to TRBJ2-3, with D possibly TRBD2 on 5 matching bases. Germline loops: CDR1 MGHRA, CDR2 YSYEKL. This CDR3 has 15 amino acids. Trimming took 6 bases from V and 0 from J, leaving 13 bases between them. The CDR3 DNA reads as TGCGCCAGCAGATTGGGAGCCGCTAGCACAGATACGCAGTATTTT. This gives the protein CASRLGAASTDTQYF.

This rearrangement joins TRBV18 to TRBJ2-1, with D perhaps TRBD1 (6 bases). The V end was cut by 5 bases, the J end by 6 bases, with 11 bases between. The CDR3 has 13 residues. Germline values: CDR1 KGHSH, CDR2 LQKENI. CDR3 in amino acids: CASSTDRFNEQFF. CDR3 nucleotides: TGTGCCAGCTCAACAGACAGGTTCAATGAGCAGTTCTTC. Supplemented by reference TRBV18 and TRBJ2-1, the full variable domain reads NAGVMQNPRHLVRRRGQEARLRCSPMKGHSHVYWYRQLPEEGLKFMVYLQKENIIDESGMPKERFSAEFPKEGPSILRIQQVVRGDSAAYFCASSTDRFNEQFFGPGTRLTVL.